Following are 19 T cell receptor beta chains from one sample sequenced in a study of T cell responses to AZD1222 COVID-19 vaccine. Sequencing used immunoSEQ multiplex PCR; TCRdb keeps in-frame clones, though not all of them. The sample holds about 150,000 clones; 70% to 90% are singletons and the top ten take about 5.1%. The sample was peripheral blood, taken on day 0 of MenACWY control vaccination. These receptor sequences come from an adult in good health.

The J gene is TRBJ2-1, the V gene TRBV15; 8 positions match TRBD2. The CDR3 runs to 15 residues. V trimming: 0 bases; J trimming: 9 bases; junction bases outside the gene matches: 7. CDR1 is LNHNV, CDR2 YYDKDF, per germline (reference sequence). The CDR3 spells CATSREVTGRGEQFF. The CDR3 DNA sequence: TGTGCCACCAGCAGAGAGGTCACCGGGAGGGGTGAGCAGTTCTTC.

V usage is TRBV5-5 and J usage is TRBJ2-7; unclear D gene. Between the trimmed V and J ends, which lost 4 bases and 0 bases, there was a span of 14 bases. The CDR3 extends over 15 amino acids. The germline V gene encodes CDR1 SGHKS and CDR2 YYEKEE (reference sequence). The chain's CDR3 is CASSLRAGASYEQYF. CDR3 nucleotides: TGTGCCAGCAGCCTCCGGGCCGGAGCCTCCTACGAGCAGTACTTC.

This clone was found a few times. This sequence joins TRBV28 and TRBJ1-2, with 8 bases that match TRBD1. The CDR3 contains 14 residues. The junction had 3 bases not matched to a gene; V was cut back by 5 bases and J by 1 base. The germline CDR1 and CDR2 sequences are MDHEN and SYDVKM. CDR3 nucleotides: TGTGCCAGCAGTACAGGGGGTGGTAACTATGGCTACACCTTC. Its protein product is CASSTGGGNYGYTF.

V is TRBV19 and J is TRBJ1-2; D not certain. The V end lost 3 bases, the J end lost 5 bases, and 16 bases lay between the germline ends. The germline gives CDR1 LNHDA, CDR2 SQIVND (reference sequence). CDR3 length: 15 amino acids. The CDR3 loop reads CASSMGNSLTYGYTF. As DNA, the CDR3 is TGTGCCAGTAGTATGGGGAACAGTCTAACGTATGGCTACACCTTC. Using reference TRBV19 and TRBJ1-2 for the parts outside the CDR3, the full variable domain is DGGITQSPKYLFRKEGQNVTLSCEQNLNHDAMYWYRQDPGQGLRLIYYSQIVNDFQKGDIAEGYSVSREKKESFPLTVTSAQKNPTAFYLCASSMGNSLTYGYTFGSGTRLTVV.

The chain recombines TRBV19 with TRBJ2-2; tentative D call: TRBD1 (7 bases). Trimming removed 7 bases at V and 4 bases at J, with 13 bases between. This CDR3 is 14 amino acids long. Germline-derived CDR1 and CDR2 are LNHDA and SQIVND (reference sequence). In DNA form, the CDR3 reads TGTGCCAGTACCCAGGGGGGACCCACCGGGGAGCTGTTTTTT. Its protein product is CASTQGGPTGELFF. Filled out from reference TRBV19 and TRBJ2-2, the complete variable domain reads DGGITQSPKYLFRKEGQNVTLSCEQNLNHDAMYWYRQDPGQGLRLIYYSQIVNDFQKGDIAEGYSVSREKKESFPLTVTSAQKNPTAFYLCASTQGGPTGELFFGEGSRLTVL.

The V gene is TRBV30, the J gene TRBJ2-5; 7 bases are shared with TRBD2. V shed 0 bases, J shed 1 base, and the junction held 2 bases outside the gene matches. Germline CDR1 reads GTSNPN; CDR2 reads SVGIG (reference sequence). The CDR3 spans 14 residues. CDR3 region: CAWSVGTIQETQYF. Here the CDR3 DNA reads TGTGCCTGGAGTGTAGGGACTATCCAAGAGACCCAGTACTTC. The entire variable domain, with the rest obtained from reference TRBV30 and TRBJ2-5, is as follows: SQTIHQWPATLVQPVGSPLSLECTVEGTSNPNLYWYRQAAGRGLQLLFYSVGIGQISSEVPQNLSASRPQDRQFILSSKKLLLSDSGFYLCAWSVGTIQETQYFGPGTRLLVL.

The sample holds a few counts of this clone. This chain connects TRBV11-2 to TRBJ1-4; TRBD1 agrees at 10 bases. CDR3 size: 17 residues. From germline, CDR1 is SGHAT and CDR2 FQNNGV. Trimming removed 4 bases from V and 6 bases from J; junction bases left unmatched: 11. The DNA for the CDR3 is TGTGCCAGCAGCTACAGCCCCCGGGGGACAGGGGATGAAAAACTGTTTTTT. The encoded protein is CASSYSPRGTGDEKLFF.

The V and J genes are TRBV7-9 and TRBJ1-2; D is unclear. From germline, CDR1 is SEHNR and CDR2 FQNEAQ (reference sequence). The CDR3 runs to 15 residues. V was trimmed by 1 base and J by 8 bases, leaving 17 bases between them. CDR3 protein: CASSLEGGSVRGYTF. CDR3 bases: TGTGCCAGCAGCTTAGAGGGAGGGTCCGTGAGGGGCTACACCTTC.

This rearrangement joins TRBV18 to TRBJ1-1; 7 bases are a match to TRBD1. The CDR3 is 16 residues long. Losses at the gene ends were 3 bases for V and 10 bases for J; bases not matched to a gene: 17. The germline V gene has CDR1 KGHSH and CDR2 LQKENI. The CDR3 loop reads CASSPRTGPPDSGAFF. CDR3 sequence (DNA): TGTGCCAGCTCACCCAGGACAGGCCCACCAGACAGCGGAGCTTTCTTT.

The chain couples TRBV11-3 to TRBJ2-1; 8 bases map to TRBD2. Germline trimming cut 7 bases from V and 10 bases from J; bases unmatched to any gene: 6. The CDR3 contains 12 residues. CDR1 SGHNT and CDR2 YENEEA come from the germline V gene. CDR3 loop: CASTIIAGEQFF. CDR3 DNA: TGTGCCAGCACCATAATAGCGGGAGAGCAGTTCTTC. Variable domain in full (rest from reference TRBV11-3 and TRBJ2-1): EAGVVQSPRYKIIEKKQPVAFWCNPISGHNTLYWYLQNLGQGPELLIRYENEEAVDDSQLPKDRFSAERLKGVDSTLKIQPAELGDSAVYLCASTIIAGEQFFGPGTRLTVL.

The CDR3 reads CASSLRGRMNYGYTF. The CDR3, as DNA: TGTGCCAGCAGTCTAAGGGGGCGCATGAACTATGGCTACACCTTC. This chain connects TRBV6-2 or TRBV6-3 to TRBJ1-2; 7 bases are a match to TRBD1. Looked up from germline, CDR1 is MNHEY and CDR2 is SVGEGT. The CDR3 consists of 15 residues. Trimming took 5 bases from V and 2 from J; bases not matched to a gene: 8.

This clone was detected a few times. The chain recombines TRBV6-5 with TRBJ2-2; D remains unclear. Germline CDR1 and CDR2: MNHEY and SVGAGI. Trimming took off 1 base at V and 3 bases at J, with 9 bases between the two ends. The CDR3 runs to 15 residues. The DNA of the CDR3 is TGTGCCAGCAGTTACTGGTCAGGATACACCGGGGAGCTGTTTTTT. Translation: CASSYWSGYTGELFF.

The chain is built from TRBV5-8 and TRBJ1-5; D call uncertain. The CDR3 extends over 14 amino acids. V shed 0 bases and J shed 2 bases, with 6 bases lying between them. The germline V gene has CDR1 SGHTS and CDR2 YDEGEE. The CDR3 coding sequence is TGTGCCAGCAGCTTGGGAGACCGCAATCAGCCCCAGCATTTT. It yields the protein CASSLGDRNQPQHF. Based on the CDR3 plus reference TRBV5-8 and TRBJ1-5, the full variable domain is EAGVTQSPTHLIKTRGQQATLRCSPISGHTSVYWYQQALGLGLQFLLWYDEGEERNRGNFPPRFSGRQFPNYSSELNVNALELEDSALYLCASSLGDRNQPQHFGDGTRLSIL.

The gene calls are TRBV19 and TRBJ2-7; 8 bases map to TRBD2. The CDR3 has 14 residues. Trimming cost V 7 bases and J 7 bases; bases outside gene matches: 12. Germline CDR1 and CDR2: LNHDA and SQIVND (reference sequence). The CDR3 nucleotides are TGTGCCAGTAAGGCGGGGGGCCCCCCAGAGGAGCAGTACTTC. Translating it yields CASKAGGPPEEQYF.

This clone was found a few times. The gene calls are TRBV15 and TRBJ1-5; D gene ambiguous. Germline CDR1 and CDR2: LNHNV and YYDKDF (reference sequence). The length of the CDR3 is 12 residues. V gave up 0 bases and J gave up 7 bases, with 4 bases separating them. The chain's CDR3 is CATSRDAQPQHF. The CDR3 DNA follows: TGTGCCACCAGCAGAGACGCCCAGCCCCAGCATTTT.

The chain employs TRBV4-1 and TRBJ2-1, with D unresolved. The CDR3 has 16 amino acids. Deletions cut 0 bases from V and 2 bases from J, with 11 bases between. CDR1 and CDR2 (germline): MGHRA, YSYEKL. CDR3 amino acids: CASSQDPGVPYNEQFF. The CDR3 DNA sequence: TGCGCCAGCAGCCAAGATCCTGGGGTCCCCTACAATGAGCAGTTCTTC.

The rearrangement links TRBV19 to TRBJ1-5, with 7 bases lining up with TRBD1. After removal of 9 bases from V and 0 bases from J, the junction contained 5 bases not matched to a gene. In germline, CDR1 is LNHDA, CDR2 SQIVND (reference sequence). This CDR3 contains 14 residues. The CDR3 is CASRTGDSNQPQHF. In DNA, the CDR3 is TGTGCCAGCCGGACAGGAGATAGCAATCAGCCCCAGCATTTT. The full variable domain, in which reference TRBV19 and TRBJ1-5 provide the parts outside the CDR3, is DGGITQSPKYLFRKEGQNVTLSCEQNLNHDAMYWYRQDPGQGLRLIYYSQIVNDFQKGDIAEGYSVSREKKESFPLTVTSAQKNPTAFYLCASRTGDSNQPQHFGDGTRLSIL.

The CDR3 is CSVSQPGGPTGELFF. The CDR3 bases are TGCAGCGTTTCCCAACCAGGGGGCCCGACCGGGGAGCTGTTTTTT. This chain joins TRBV29-1 and TRBJ2-2; TRBD1 aligns across 8 bases. Germline V CDR1 and CDR2: SQVTM, ANQGSEA. This CDR3 is built from 15 residues. With V trimmed by 5 bases and J by 5 bases, 10 bases remained unmatched.

The chain couples TRBV21-1 to TRBJ2-7. TRBV21-1 is marked as a pseudogene. The CDR3 contains 14 residues. The CDR3 sequence: CASTRSAASYEQYV. For the CDR3, the DNA is TGTGCCAGCACCCGGTCGGCAGCTTCCTACGAGCAGTACGTC.